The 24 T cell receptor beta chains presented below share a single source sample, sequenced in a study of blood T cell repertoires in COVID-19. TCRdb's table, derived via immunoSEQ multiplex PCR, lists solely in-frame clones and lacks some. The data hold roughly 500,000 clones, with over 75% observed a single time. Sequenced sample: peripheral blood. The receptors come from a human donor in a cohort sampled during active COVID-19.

The DNA of the CDR3 is TGTGCCAGCAGTGACAACACCGGGACACCTAATCAGCCCCAGCATTTT. It specifies CASSDNTGTPNQPQHF. The gene calls are TRBV6-1 and TRBJ1-5; possible D gene TRBD1, 6 bases. Germline loops: CDR1 MNHNS, CDR2 SASEGT. The germline V and J ends were trimmed by 3 bases and 4 bases, with 16 bases remaining between them. This CDR3 contains 16 residues.

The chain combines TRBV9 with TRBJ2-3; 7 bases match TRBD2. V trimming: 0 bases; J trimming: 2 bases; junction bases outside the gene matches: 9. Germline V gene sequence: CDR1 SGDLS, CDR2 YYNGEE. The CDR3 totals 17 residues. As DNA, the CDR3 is TGTGCCAGCAGCGTAGCGGGTGACGGGAGGCCCACAGATACGCAGTATTTT. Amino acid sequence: CASSVAGDGRPTDTQYF. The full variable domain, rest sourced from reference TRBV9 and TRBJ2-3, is DSGVTQTPKHLITATGQRVTLRCSPRSGDLSVYWYQQSLDQGLQFLIQYYNGEERAKGNILERFSAQQFPDLHSELNLSSLELGDSALYFCASSVAGDGRPTDTQYFGPGTRLTVL.

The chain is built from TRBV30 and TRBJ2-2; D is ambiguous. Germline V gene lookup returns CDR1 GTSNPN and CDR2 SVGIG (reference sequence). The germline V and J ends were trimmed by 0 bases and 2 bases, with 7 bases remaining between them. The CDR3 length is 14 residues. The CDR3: CAWSVTLNTGELFF. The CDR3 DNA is TGTGCCTGGAGTGTAACTTTAAACACCGGGGAGCTGTTTTTT.

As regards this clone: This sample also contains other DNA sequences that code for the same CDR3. The CDR3 DNA follows: TGTGCCAGCAGTTTAGCGGGTTCCACAGATACGCAGTATTTT. Amino acids: CASSLAGSTDTQYF. The gene calls are TRBV7-3 and TRBJ2-3; 7 bases match TRBD2. The CDR3 is 14 residues long. The V gene end was trimmed by 6 bases and the J gene end by 2 bases; junction bases not matched to a gene: 5. CDR1 and CDR2 (germline): SGHTA, FQGTGA.

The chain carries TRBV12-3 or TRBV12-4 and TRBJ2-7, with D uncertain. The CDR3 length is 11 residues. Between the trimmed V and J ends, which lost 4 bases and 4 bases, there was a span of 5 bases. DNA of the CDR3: TGTGCCAGCAGTTCCTATTACGAGCAGTACTTC. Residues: CASSSYYEQYF.

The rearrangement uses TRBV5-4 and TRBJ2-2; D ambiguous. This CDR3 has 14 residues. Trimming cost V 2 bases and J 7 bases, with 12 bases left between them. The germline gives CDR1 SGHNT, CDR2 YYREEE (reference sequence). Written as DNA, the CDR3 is TGTGCCAGCAGCTTCGAGCGCCGGAGCGGGGAGCTGTTTTTT. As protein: CASSFERRSGELFF.

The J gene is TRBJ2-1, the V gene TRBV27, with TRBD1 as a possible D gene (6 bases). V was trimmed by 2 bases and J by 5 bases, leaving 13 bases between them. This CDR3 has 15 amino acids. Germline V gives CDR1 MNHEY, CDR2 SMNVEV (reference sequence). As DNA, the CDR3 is TGTGCCAGCAGTTTACGCAGGGGAATCAACAATGAGCAGTTCTTC. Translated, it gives CASSLRRGINNEQFF.

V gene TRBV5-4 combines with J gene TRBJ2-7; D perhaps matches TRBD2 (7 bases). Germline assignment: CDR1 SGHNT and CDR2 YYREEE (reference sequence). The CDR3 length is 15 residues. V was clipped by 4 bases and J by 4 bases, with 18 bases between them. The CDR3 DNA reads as TGTGCCAGCAGCCACAAAGGGGGGGTGGGGTACGAGCAGTACTTC. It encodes CASSHKGGVGYEQYF.

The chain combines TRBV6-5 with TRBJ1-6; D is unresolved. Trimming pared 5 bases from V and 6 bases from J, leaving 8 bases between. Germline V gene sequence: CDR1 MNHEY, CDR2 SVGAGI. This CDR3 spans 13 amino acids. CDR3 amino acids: CASSTVVNSPLHF. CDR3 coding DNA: TGTGCCAGCAGTACCGTAGTTAATTCACCCCTCCACTTT.

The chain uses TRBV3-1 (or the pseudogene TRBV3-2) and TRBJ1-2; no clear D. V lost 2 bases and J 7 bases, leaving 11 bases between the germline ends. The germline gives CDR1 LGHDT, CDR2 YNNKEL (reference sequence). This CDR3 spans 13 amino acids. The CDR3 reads CASSQSEGGGYTF. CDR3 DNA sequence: TGTGCCAGCAGCCAATCCGAGGGCGGTGGCTACACCTTC.

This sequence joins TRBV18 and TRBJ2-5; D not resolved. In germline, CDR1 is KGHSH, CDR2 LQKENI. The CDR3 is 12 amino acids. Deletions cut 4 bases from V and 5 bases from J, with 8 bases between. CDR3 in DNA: TGTGCCAGCTCACAGCGCACGGAGACCCAGTACTTC. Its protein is CASSQRTETQYF.

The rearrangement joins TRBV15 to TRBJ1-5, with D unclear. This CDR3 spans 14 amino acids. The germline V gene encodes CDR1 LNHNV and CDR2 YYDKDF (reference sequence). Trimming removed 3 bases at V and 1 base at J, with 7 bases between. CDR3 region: CATSRFGSNQPQHF. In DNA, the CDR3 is TGTGCCACCAGCAGGTTTGGCAGCAATCAGCCCCAGCATTTT.

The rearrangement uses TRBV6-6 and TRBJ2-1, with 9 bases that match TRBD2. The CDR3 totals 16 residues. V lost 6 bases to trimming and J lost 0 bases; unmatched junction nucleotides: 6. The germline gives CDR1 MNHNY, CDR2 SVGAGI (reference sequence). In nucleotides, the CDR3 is TGTGCCAGCAGGGGGCGGGAGGGAAGCTCCTACAATGAGCAGTTCTTC. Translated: CASRGREGSSYNEQFF.

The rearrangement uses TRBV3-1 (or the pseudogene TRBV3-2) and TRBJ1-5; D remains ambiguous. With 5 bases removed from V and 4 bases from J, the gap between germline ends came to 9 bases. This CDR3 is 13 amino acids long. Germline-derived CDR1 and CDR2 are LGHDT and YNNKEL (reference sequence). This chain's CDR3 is CASSENGNQPQHF. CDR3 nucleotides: TGTGCCAGCAGCGAGAACGGGAATCAGCCCCAGCATTTT.

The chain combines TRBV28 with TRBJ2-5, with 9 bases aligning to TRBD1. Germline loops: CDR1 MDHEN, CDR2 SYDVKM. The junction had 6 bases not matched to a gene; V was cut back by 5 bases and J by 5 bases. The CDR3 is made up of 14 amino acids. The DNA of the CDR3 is TGTGCCAGCAGTCAAAGGACAGGGGTCGAGACCCAGTACTTC. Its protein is CASSQRTGVETQYF.

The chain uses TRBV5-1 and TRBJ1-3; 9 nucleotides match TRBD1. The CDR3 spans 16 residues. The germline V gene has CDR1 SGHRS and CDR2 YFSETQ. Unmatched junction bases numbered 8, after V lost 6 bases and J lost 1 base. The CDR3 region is CASTLQGAGSGNTIYF. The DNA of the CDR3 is TGCGCCAGCACTCTACAGGGGGCTGGTTCTGGAAACACCATATATTTT.

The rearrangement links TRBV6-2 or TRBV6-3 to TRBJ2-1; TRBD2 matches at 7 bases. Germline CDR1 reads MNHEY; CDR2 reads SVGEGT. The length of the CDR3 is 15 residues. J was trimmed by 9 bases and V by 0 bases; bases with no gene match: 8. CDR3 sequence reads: CASSYSILATAEQFF. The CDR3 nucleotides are TGTGCCAGCAGTTACTCGATACTAGCGACCGCTGAGCAGTTCTTC.

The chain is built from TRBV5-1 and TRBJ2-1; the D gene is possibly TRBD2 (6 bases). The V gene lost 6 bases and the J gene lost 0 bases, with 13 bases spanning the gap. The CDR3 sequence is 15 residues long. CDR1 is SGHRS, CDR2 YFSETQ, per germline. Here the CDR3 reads CASTRGGYSYNEQFF. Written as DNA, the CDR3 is TGCGCCAGCACTAGGGGAGGCTACTCCTACAATGAGCAGTTCTTC.

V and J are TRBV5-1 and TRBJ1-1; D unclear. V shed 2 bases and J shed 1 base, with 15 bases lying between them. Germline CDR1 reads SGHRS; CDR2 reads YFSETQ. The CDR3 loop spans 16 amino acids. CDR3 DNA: TGCGCCAGCAGCTTTGGACTCCTATCTGAGAACACTGAAGCTTTCTTT. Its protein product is CASSFGLLSENTEAFF. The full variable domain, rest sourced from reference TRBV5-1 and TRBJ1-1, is KAGVTQTPRYLIKTRGQQVTLSCSPISGHRSVSWYQQTPGQGLQFLFEYFSETQRNKGNFPGRFSGRQFSNSRSEMNVSTLELGDSALYLCASSFGLLSENTEAFFGQGTRLTVV.

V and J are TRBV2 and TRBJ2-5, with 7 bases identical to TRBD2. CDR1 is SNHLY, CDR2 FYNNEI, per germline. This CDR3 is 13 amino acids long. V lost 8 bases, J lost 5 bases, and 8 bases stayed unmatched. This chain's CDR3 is CASGGLAGETQYF. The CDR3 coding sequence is TGTGCCAGCGGTGGATTAGCGGGCGAGACCCAGTACTTC. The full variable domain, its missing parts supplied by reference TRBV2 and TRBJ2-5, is EPEVTQTPSHQVTQMGQEVILRCVPISNHLYFYWYRQILGQKVEFLVSFYNNEISEKSEIFDDQFSVERPDGSNFTLKIRSTKLEDSAMYFCASGGLAGETQYFGPGTRLLVL.

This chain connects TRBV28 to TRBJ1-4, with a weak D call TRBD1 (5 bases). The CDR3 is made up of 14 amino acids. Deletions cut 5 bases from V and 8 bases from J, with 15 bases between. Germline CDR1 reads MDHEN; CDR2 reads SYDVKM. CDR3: CASSQGGTKEKLFF. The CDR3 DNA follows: TGTGCCAGCAGTCAGGGAGGCACGAAGGAAAAACTGTTTTTT.

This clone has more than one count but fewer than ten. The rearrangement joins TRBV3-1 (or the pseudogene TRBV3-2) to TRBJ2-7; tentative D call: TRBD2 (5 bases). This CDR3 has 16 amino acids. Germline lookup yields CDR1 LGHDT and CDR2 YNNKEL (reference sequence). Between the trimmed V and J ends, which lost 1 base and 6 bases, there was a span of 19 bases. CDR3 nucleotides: TGTGCCAGCAGCCAAGCAACCAGCCGGGGTATAAGCGAGCAGTACTTC. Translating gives CASSQATSRGISEQYF.

CDR3 sequence reads: CASSRSAYEQYF. The CDR3 nucleotides read TGTGCCAGTAGTAGGTCGGCCTACGAGCAGTACTTC. The V call is TRBV19, the J call TRBJ2-7; D gene uncertain. V was shortened by 4 bases and J by 2 bases, with 6 bases between the two germline ends. The length of the CDR3 is 12 residues. Per germline, CDR1 LNHDA and CDR2 SQIVND (reference sequence).

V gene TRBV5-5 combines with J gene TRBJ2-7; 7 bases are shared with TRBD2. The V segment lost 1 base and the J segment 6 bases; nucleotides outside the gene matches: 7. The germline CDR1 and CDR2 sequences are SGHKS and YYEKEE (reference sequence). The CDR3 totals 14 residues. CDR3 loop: CASSLRAGSGEQYF. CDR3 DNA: TGTGCCAGCAGCTTGAGAGCGGGATCTGGCGAGCAGTACTTC. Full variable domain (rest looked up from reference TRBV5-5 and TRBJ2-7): DAGVTQSPTHLIKTRGQQVTLRCSPISGHKSVSWYQQVLGQGPQFIFQYYEKEERGRGNFPDRFSARQFPNYSSELNVNALLLGDSALYLCASSLRAGSGEQYFGPGTRLTVT.